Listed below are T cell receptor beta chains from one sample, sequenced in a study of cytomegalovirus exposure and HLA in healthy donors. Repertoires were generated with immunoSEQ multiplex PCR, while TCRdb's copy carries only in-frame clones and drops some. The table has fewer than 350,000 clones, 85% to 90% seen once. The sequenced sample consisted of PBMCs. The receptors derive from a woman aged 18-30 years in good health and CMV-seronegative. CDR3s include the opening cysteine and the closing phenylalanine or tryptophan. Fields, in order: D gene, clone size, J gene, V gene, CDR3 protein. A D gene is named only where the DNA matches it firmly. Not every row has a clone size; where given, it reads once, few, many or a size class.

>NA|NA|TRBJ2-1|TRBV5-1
CASSRGGTGSVDEQFF
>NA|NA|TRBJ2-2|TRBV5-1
CASSLASDTGELFF
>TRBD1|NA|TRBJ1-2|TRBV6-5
CATRRGLGYTF
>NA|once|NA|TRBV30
CAWSVLSYEQYF
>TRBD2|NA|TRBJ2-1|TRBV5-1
CASTISGGFSYNEQFF
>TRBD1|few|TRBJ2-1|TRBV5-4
CASSLSGGWNEQFF
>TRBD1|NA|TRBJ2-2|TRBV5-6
CASNNWDRGHTGELFF
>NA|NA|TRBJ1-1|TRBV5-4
CASSRERRSTEAFF
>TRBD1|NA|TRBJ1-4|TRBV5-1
CASSSTGPNEKLFF
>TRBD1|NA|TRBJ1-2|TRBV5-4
CASSHEGGWYGYTF
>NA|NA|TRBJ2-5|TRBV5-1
CASSTDRETQYF
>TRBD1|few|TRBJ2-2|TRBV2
CASSSTGGGGGELFF
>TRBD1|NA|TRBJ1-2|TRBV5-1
CASSPRDRVNYGYTF
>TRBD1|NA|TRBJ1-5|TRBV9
CASSSSGTDHQPQHF
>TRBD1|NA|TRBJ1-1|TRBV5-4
CASSMGQGDTEAFF
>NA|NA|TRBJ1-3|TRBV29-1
CSVEYRNTIYF
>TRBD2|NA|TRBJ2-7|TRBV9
CASSVEAGDSYEQYF
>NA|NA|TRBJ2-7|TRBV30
CAWSVSGNPYEQYF
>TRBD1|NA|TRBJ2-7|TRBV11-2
CASSQTGAYSYEQYF
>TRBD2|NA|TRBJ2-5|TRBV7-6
CASSSTGTSPQETQYF
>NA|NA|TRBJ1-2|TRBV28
CASSLNEGYTF
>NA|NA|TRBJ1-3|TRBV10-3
CAISESEDSGNTIYF
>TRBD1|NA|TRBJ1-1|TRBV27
CASSLGQGAVTEAFF
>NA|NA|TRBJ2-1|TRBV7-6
CASSLGHEQFF
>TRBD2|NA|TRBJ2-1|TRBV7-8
CASSSGTSGNEQFF
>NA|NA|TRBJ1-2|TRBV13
CASSSPGEGDYGYTF